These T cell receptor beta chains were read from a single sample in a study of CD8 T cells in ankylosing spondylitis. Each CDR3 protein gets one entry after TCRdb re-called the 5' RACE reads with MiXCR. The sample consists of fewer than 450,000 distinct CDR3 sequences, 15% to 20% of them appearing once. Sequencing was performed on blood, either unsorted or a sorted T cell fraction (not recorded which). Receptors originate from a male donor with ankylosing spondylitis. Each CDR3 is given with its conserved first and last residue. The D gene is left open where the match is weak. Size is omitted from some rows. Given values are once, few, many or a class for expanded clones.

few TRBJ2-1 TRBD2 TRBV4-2 CASSHATSGSGFNEQFF TGTGCCAGCAGCCACGCGACTAGCGGGAGTGGGTTTAATGAGCAGTTCTTC
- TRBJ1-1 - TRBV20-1 CSATRVTGNTEAFF TGCAGTGCCACCCGGGTGACGGGGAACACTGAAGCTTTCTTT
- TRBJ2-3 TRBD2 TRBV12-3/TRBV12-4 CASSTGTSVNGRMDTQYF TGTGCCAGCAGTACCGGGACTAGCGTGAATGGACGGATGGATACGCAGTATTTT
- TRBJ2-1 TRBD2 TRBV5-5 CASSPRSRESSYNEQFF TGTGCCAGCAGCCCTAGGTCGCGGGAGAGCTCCTACAATGAGCAGTTCTTC
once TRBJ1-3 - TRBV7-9 CASSLLWAGASGNTIYF TGTGCCAGCAGCTTACTATGGGCGGGGGCCTCTGGAAACACCATATATTTT
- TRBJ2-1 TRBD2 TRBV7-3 CASSSSGGYNEQFF TGTGCCAGCAGCTCTAGCGGGGGGTACAATGAGCAGTTCTTC
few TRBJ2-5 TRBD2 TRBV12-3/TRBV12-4 CASRRLATETQYF TGTGCCAGCAGGCGACTAGCGACAGAGACCCAGTACTTC
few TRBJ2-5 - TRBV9 CASSVGQPGGETQYF TGTGCCAGCAGCGTAGGACAACCTGGAGGAGAGACCCAGTACTTC
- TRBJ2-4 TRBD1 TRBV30 CAWTGGGNIQYF TGTGCCTGGACAGGGGGCGGAAACATTCAGTACTTC
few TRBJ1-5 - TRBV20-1 CSARDVMWGGVNQPQHF TGCAGTGCTAGAGACGTTATGTGGGGGGGCGTCAATCAGCCCCAGCATTTT
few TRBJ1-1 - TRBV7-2 CASSLDKHTEAFF TGTGCCAGCAGCTTAGACAAACACACTGAAGCTTTCTTT
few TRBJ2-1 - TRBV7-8 CASSSSGTVYNEQFF TGTGCCAGCAGTTCAAGCGGGACAGTATACAATGAGCAGTTCTTC
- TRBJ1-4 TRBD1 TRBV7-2 CASSLSGTGGEKLFF TGTGCCAGCAGCTTATCCGGGACAGGGGGTGAAAAACTGTTTTTT
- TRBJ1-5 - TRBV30 CAWSQGGNQPQHF TGTGCCTGGAGTCAAGGGGGCAATCAGCCCCAGCATTTT
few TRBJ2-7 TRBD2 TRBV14 CASSHKVGRESYEQYF TGTGCCAGCAGCCATAAGGTGGGGCGGGAGTCCTACGAGCAGTACTTC
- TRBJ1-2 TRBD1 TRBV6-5 CASSSYPGQTFYGYTF TGTGCCAGCAGTTCATATCCGGGACAGACTTTCTATGGCTACACCTTC
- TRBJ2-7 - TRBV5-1 CASSLGQTISYEQYF TGCGCCAGCAGCTTAGGACAGACCATCTCCTACGAGCAGTACTTC
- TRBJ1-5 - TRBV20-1 CSAKNRAIEPQHF TGCAGTGCTAAAAACAGGGCAATCGAGCCCCAGCATTTT
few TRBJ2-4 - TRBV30 CAWSTGGYIQYF TGTGCCTGGAGTACTGGGGGCTACATTCAGTACTTC
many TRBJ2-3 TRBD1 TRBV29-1 CSVEGQATDTQYF TGCAGCGTTGAGGGACAGGCCACAGATACGCAGTATTTT
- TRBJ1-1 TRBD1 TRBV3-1 CASSSPDRGPQAFF TGTGCCAGCAGTTCACCAGACAGGGGACCTCAAGCTTTCTTT
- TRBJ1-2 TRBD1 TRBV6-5 CASRYQGQGDYGYTF TGTGCCAGCAGGTACCAAGGACAGGGGGATTATGGCTACACCTTC
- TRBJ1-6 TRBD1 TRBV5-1 CASSEDRGPGSPLHF TGCGCCAGCAGCGAGGACAGGGGGCCAGGTTCACCCCTCCACTTT
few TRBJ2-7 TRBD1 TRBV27 CASSLKWDRDYEQYF TGTGCCAGCAGTTTAAAGTGGGACAGGGACTACGAGCAGTACTTC
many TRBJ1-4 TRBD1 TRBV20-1 CSAREARQGLSAWTNEKLFF TGCAGTGCAAGAGAGGCGAGACAGGGTTTGTCCGCGTGGACTAATGAAAAACTGTTTTTT
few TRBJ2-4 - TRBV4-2 CASSLPGDIQYF TGTGCCAGCAGCCTCCCGGGGGACATTCAGTACTTC
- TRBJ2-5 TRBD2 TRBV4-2 CASSQRLAGGGETQYF TGTGCCAGCAGCCAACGTCTAGCGGGGGGCGGGGAGACCCAGTACTTC
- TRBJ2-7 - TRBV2 CASSPYERYF TGTGCCAGCAGTCCATACGAGCGGTACTTC
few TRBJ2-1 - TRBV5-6 CASSVGQGGTNEQFF TGTGCCAGCAGCGTAGGTCAGGGGGGTACCAATGAGCAGTTCTTC
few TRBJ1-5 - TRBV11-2 CASSDTGSNQPQHF TGTGCCAGCAGCGATACAGGGAGCAATCAGCCCCAGCATTTT
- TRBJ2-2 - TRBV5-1 CASSTYDAGELFF TGCGCCAGCAGCACATACGACGCCGGGGAGCTGTTTTTT
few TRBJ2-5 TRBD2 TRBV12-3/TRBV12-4 CASSRDGLAEQETQYF TGTGCCAGCAGTCGAGACGGACTAGCGGAACAAGAGACCCAGTACTTC
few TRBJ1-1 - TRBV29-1 CSVDGWDTEAFF TGCAGCGTTGATGGTTGGGACACTGAAGCTTTCTTT
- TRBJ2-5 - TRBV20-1 CSATGTMGEETQYF TGCAGTGCGACCGGGACAATGGGTGAGGAGACCCAGTACTTC
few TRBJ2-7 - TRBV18 CASSPTGTMSSYEQYF TGTGCCAGCTCACCCACCGGGACAATGAGCTCCTACGAGCAGTACTTC
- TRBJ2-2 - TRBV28 CASSLGQGTSGELFF TGTGCCAGCAGTTTGGGGCAGGGTACATCCGGGGAGCTGTTTTTT
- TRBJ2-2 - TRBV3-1 CASSQWQTNTGELFF TGTGCCAGCAGCCAATGGCAGACGAACACCGGGGAGCTGTTTTTT
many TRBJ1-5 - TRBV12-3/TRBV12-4 CASSMSSNQPQHF TGTGCCAGCAGCATGAGTAGCAATCAGCCCCAGCATTTT
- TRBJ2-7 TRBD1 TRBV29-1 CSVTGQGSWEQYF TGCAGCGTGACCGGACAGGGAAGTTGGGAGCAGTACTTC
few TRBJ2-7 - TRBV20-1 CSAFRGADSYEQYF TGCAGTGCTTTCCGTGGGGCAGACTCCTACGAGCAGTACTTC
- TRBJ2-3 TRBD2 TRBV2 CASSEEASGSHTQYF TGTGCCAGCAGTGAAGAAGCTAGCGGGAGTCATACGCAGTATTTT
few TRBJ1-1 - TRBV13 CASSYQGYDTEAFF TGTGCCAGCAGTTATCAGGGATATGACACTGAAGCTTTCTTT
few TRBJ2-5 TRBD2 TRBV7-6 CASSRGSGKETQYF TGTGCCAGCAGCCGAGGGAGCGGGAAAGAGACCCAGTACTTC
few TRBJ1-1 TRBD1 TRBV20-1 CSARVAGGGHTEAFF TGCAGTGCTAGAGTGGCAGGGGGGGGCCACACTGAAGCTTTCTTT
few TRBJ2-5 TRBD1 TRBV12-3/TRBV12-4 CASSPGWGQPQQETQYF TGTGCCAGCAGCCCCGGGTGGGGACAGCCGCAGCAAGAGACCCAGTACTTC
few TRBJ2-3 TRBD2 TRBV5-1 CASSFSGGNTDTQYF TGCGCCAGCAGCTTTAGCGGGGGGAACACAGATACGCAGTATTTT
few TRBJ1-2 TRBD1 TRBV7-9 CASRHSTGGVDGYTF TGTGCCAGCAGACACTCGACAGGGGGGGTTGATGGCTACACCTTC
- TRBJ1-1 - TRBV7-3 CASSLTSKLNTEAFF TGTGCCAGCAGCTTAACGTCTAAGCTGAACACTGAAGCTTTCTTT
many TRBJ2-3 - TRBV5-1 CASSPHADTQYF TGCGCCAGCAGCCCTCACGCAGATACGCAGTATTTT
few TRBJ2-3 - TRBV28 CASSLGGGATDTQYF TGTGCCAGCAGTTTAGGGGGGGGGGCCACAGATACGCAGTATTTT
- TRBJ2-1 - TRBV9 CASSVGIGSSYNEQFF TGTGCCAGCAGCGTAGGTATCGGGAGCTCCTACAATGAGCAGTTCTTC
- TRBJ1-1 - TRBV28 CASSLPGKNTEAFF TGTGCCAGCAGTTTACCAGGGAAGAACACTGAAGCTTTCTTT
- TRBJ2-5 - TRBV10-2 CASSGGWGETQYF TGCGCCAGCAGTGGCGGTTGGGGAGAGACCCAGTACTTC
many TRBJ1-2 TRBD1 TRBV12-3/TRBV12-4 CASSVGGQGGYTF TGTGCCAGCAGCGTAGGTGGACAGGGAGGCTACACCTTC
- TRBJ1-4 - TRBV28 CASSLGQGQEKLFF TGTGCCAGCAGTTTAGGGCAGGGGCAGGAAAAACTGTTTTTT
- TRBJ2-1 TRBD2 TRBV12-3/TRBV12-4 CASSFVGGRGGGEPEQFF TGTGCCAGCAGTTTTGTCGGGGGCAGGGGCGGGGGGGAGCCTGAGCAGTTCTTC
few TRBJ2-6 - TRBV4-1 CASSQEIPNPFQGSGANVLTF TGCGCCAGCAGCCAAGAGATCCCTAATCCCTTTCAGGGGTCTGGGGCCAACGTCCTGACTTTC